This TCR beta chain was obtained from a study of T cells after posttransplantation cyclophosphamide. Only a few counts were recorded for this clone. Its antigen is as yet unknown. Other nucleotide sequences from this sample produce the same CDR3. The study's findings and limits: Later post-transplant blood repertoires were often dominated by donor CD8+ memory clones. Tissue-infiltrating T cells from skin or gut overlapped little with blood T cells. Recipient CMV seropositivity and CMV reactivation strongly tracked TRB clonality.

A marrow graft followed busulfan-fludarabine conditioning, with cyclophosphamide on days +3 and +4. Measured with immunoSEQ multiplex PCR; TCRdb has only the in-frame clones, and not every one. In total the sample includes 5,500 to 8,000 clones, none of them seen once. This TCR came from a male patient in his 50s who received an allogeneic stem cell transplant from an unrelated donor, was CMV-positive, and had acute GVHD only. Certain T cells may be donor cells from the graft. Sequences were derived from PBMCs, sampled after allogeneic stem cell transplant with posttransplant cyclophosphamide.

CDR3 region: CASAFRGNQPQHF. For the CDR3, the DNA is TGTGCTAGTGCATTCAGGGGGAATCAGCCCCAGCATTTT. The J gene is TRBJ1-5, the V gene TRBV12-5; 7 positions match TRBD1. The germline gives CDR1 LGHNT, CDR2 FRNRAP. There are 13 residues in the CDR3. V gave up 7 bases and J gave up 4 bases; unmatched junction bases: 4.